A selection of T cell receptor beta chains follows, all from one sample in a study of blood T cell repertoires in COVID-19. The method was immunoSEQ multiplex PCR; TCRdb's version includes in-frame clones alone and lacks a portion of them. The sample holds around 320,000 clones, almost 90% seen once. The sequencing input was PBMCs or T cells enriched from blood (not recorded which). These TCRs come from a woman between 18 and 29 years old with acute COVID-19. Each CDR3 is given with its conserved first and last residue. The order of the fields is V gene, J gene, clone size, D gene, CDR3 protein, CDR3 DNA. A D gene is named only where the DNA matches it firmly. Clone size is shown for a subset of rows, as once, few, many or a class of expanded clone.

>TRBV7-3|TRBJ2-3|-|TRBD1
CASSPRSGTGTDTQYF
TGTGCCAGCAGCCCGAGATCCGGGACAGGGACAGATACGCAGTATTTT
>TRBV18|TRBJ2-7|-|-
CASSPRRDNEQYF
TGTGCCAGCTCACCACGTCGGGACAACGAGCAGTACTTC
>TRBV27|TRBJ1-2|-|-
CASSPRLLGGYTF
TGTGCCAGCAGCCCCCGCCTGCTAGGAGGCTACACCTTC
>TRBV6-6|TRBJ2-7|-|TRBD2
CASSPTIAGVWSHEQYF
TGTGCCAGCAGTCCAACGATAGCGGGAGTATGGTCTCACGAGCAGTACTTC
>TRBV12-3/TRBV12-4|TRBJ2-5|-|-
CASSFGQEETQYF
TGTGCCAGCAGTTTTGGTCAGGAAGAGACCCAGTACTTC
>TRBV18|TRBJ1-4|-|-
CASFRQPNEKLFF
TGTGCCAGCTTTAGACAGCCTAATGAAAAACTGTTTTTT
>TRBV28|TRBJ2-1|-|TRBD2
CASSPSGSQIYHEQFF
TGTGCCAGCAGCCCCAGCGGGAGTCAAATCTATCATGAGCAGTTCTTC
>TRBV7-9|TRBJ2-2|-|-
CASSFPGGTGELFF
TGTGCCAGCAGCTTTCCCGGAGGGACCGGGGAGCTGTTTTTT
>TRBV7-9|TRBJ2-1|-|-
CASSLVEYNEQFF
TGTGCCAGCAGCTTAGTCGAGTACAATGAGCAGTTCTTC
>TRBV11-3|TRBJ2-1|-|TRBD2
CASSSSLAGGQNEQFF
TGTGCCAGCAGCTCCTCTCTAGCGGGAGGGCAGAATGAGCAGTTCTTC
>TRBV12-5|TRBJ1-1|few|TRBD1
CASGVGQGSTEAFF
TGTGCTAGTGGCGTAGGACAGGGTAGCACTGAAGCTTTCTTT
>TRBV10-3|TRBJ2-1|-|TRBD1
CAIGSGQGNEQFF
TGTGCCATCGGCTCGGGACAGGGCAATGAGCAGTTCTTC
>TRBV29-1|TRBJ1-2|-|TRBD1
CSVEDEGQGFYGYTF
TGCAGCGTTGAAGACGAAGGACAGGGATTCTATGGCTACACCTTC
>TRBV7-2|TRBJ1-5|-|TRBD1
CASSLDRGNQPQHF
TGTGCCAGCAGCTTAGACAGGGGAAACCAGCCCCAGCATTTT
>TRBV19|TRBJ1-5|-|-
CASSPRQERNQPQHF
TGTGCCAGTAGTCCCCGACAGGAACGCAATCAGCCCCAGCATTTT
>TRBV30|TRBJ2-1|once|-
CAWKPSGPVNEQFF
TGTGCCTGGAAACCCAGCGGGCCGGTCAATGAGCAGTTCTTC
>TRBV18|TRBJ1-1|-|-
CASSPPSATDTEAFF
TGTGCCAGCTCACCACCGTCCGCTACGGACACTGAAGCTTTCTTT
>TRBV19|TRBJ1-5|-|TRBD1
CASRAGGTRGNQPQHF
TGTGCCAGTAGGGCAGGGGGCACGAGGGGCAATCAGCCCCAGCATTTT
>TRBV28|TRBJ1-3|-|-
CASSPTGDSGNTIYF
TGTGCCAGCAGCCCCACAGGCGACTCTGGAAACACCATATATTTT
>TRBV5-1|TRBJ2-3|-|-
CASSLGDGDTQYF
TGCGCCAGCAGCTTAGGGGATGGAGATACGCAGTATTTT
>TRBV5-6|TRBJ2-6|-|-
CASSFLAGAISGANVLTF
TGTGCCAGCAGCTTTTTGGCAGGGGCTATATCTGGGGCCAACGTCCTGACTTTC
>TRBV14|TRBJ2-1|-|-
CASSQEGWRREQFF
TGTGCCAGCAGCCAAGAGGGTTGGAGAAGAGAGCAGTTCTTC
>TRBV15|TRBJ2-2|-|TRBD1
CATSSVSGTGTGELFF
TGTGCCACCAGCAGCGTCTCCGGGACAGGGACCGGGGAGCTGTTTTTT
>TRBV10-2|TRBJ2-1|-|-
CASSGGDLVGNEQFF
TGCGCCAGCAGTGGGGGGGACCTGGTAGGCAATGAGCAGTTCTTC
>TRBV27|TRBJ2-3|-|-
CASSLLGLSIDTQYF
TGTGCCAGCAGTTTACTCGGACTATCTATTGATACGCAGTATTTT